These 22 T cell receptor beta chains came from one sample sequenced in a study of PD-1 blockade in classical Hodgkin lymphoma. Assay: immunoSEQ multiplex PCR; the TCRdb copy retains only in-frame clones and omits some. The sample has roughly 97,000 clones, around 80% seen once; the top ten hold over 9%. Every patient experienced relapse after autologous stem cell transplantation, and brentuximab vedotin exposure varied. This material consisted of peripheral blood mononuclear cells (PBMCs), taken at baseline. The receptors originated from a human donor with classical Hodgkin lymphoma.

V usage is TRBV18 and J usage is TRBJ2-2; TRBD2 is a possible D gene (5 bases). Germline-derived CDR1 and CDR2 are KGHSH and LQKENI. V lost 6 bases and J 7 bases, leaving 12 bases between the germline ends. The length of the CDR3 is 13 residues. The CDR3 loop reads CASSSSRVGELFF. DNA for the CDR3: TGTGCCAGCTCCTCGTCGCGGGTCGGGGAGCTGTTTTTT.

The chain has TRBV7-6 and TRBJ1-2, with 11 bases identical to TRBD1. CDR1 and CDR2 from the germline V gene are SGHVS and FNYEAQ. V lost 5 bases and J lost 3; bases outside the gene matches: 5. This CDR3 has 15 residues. CDR3 region: CASSTGQGADYGYTF. CDR3 in DNA: TGTGCCAGCAGCACTGGACAGGGGGCAGACTATGGCTACACCTTC.

V gene TRBV5-1 combines with J gene TRBJ2-7, with 8 bases aligning to TRBD2. Germline V gene lookup returns CDR1 SGHRS and CDR2 YFSETQ. This CDR3 has 15 amino acids. V trimming: 0 bases; J trimming: 6 bases; junction bases outside the gene matches: 8. This CDR3 reads CASSLDGTRSSEQYF. DNA for the CDR3: TGCGCCAGCAGCTTGGATGGGACTAGGTCATCCGAGCAGTACTTC.

The rearrangement links TRBV19 to TRBJ1-3, with D tentatively TRBD1 (6 bases). There are 15 residues in the CDR3. Germline values: CDR1 LNHDA, CDR2 SQIVND (reference sequence). V was pared by 3 bases and J by 0 bases, with 9 bases between. The CDR3 bases are TGTGCCAGTAGTATGGACAGTAGCTCTGGAAACACCATATATTTT. Protein: CASSMDSSSGNTIYF.

The chain couples TRBV7-9 to TRBJ2-7; TRBD2 might be the D (6 bases). The CDR3 totals 11 residues. The germline V gene has CDR1 SEHNR and CDR2 FQNEAQ (reference sequence). Deletions cut 5 bases from V and 6 bases from J, with 8 bases between. The CDR3 here is CASSRDFEQYF. CDR3 coding DNA: TGTGCCAGCAGCCGGGACTTCGAGCAGTACTTC.

The V gene is TRBV7-9, the J gene TRBJ2-1; 7 nucleotides align to TRBD2. V was clipped by 5 bases and J by 7 bases; unmatched bases: 8. The germline V gene encodes CDR1 SEHNR and CDR2 FQNEAQ (reference sequence). This CDR3 has 14 amino acids. This CDR3 is CASSIILARNEQFF. As DNA, the CDR3 is TGTGCCAGCAGCATAATACTAGCGCGGAATGAGCAGTTCTTC.

The chain carries TRBV30 and TRBJ1-5, with D uncertain. Trimming took off 0 bases at V and 5 bases at J, with 14 bases between the two ends. CDR3 size: 15 residues. Per the germline V gene, CDR1 is GTSNPN and CDR2 is SVGIG (reference sequence). The CDR3 DNA sequence: TGTGCCTGGAGTGTACGAGGGTCAGCATATCAGCCCCAGCATTTT. Translated: CAWSVRGSAYQPQHF.

This clone appeared a single time. The rearrangement links TRBV2 to TRBJ2-1, with no clear D. CDR3 length equals 11 residues. Germline V gives CDR1 SNHLY, CDR2 FYNNEI. V was clipped by 7 bases and J by 14 bases, with 15 bases between them. The CDR3 region is CASTALTREFF. The CDR3, as DNA: TGTGCCAGCACTGCGCTGACAAGGGAGTTCTTC.

This clone has a single count. CDR3 residues: CASSQYNYGYTF. The CDR3 nucleotides are TGTGCCAGCAGCCAGTATAACTATGGCTACACCTTC. The chain joins TRBV7-2 to TRBJ1-2, with D hard to call. This CDR3 contains 12 residues. V was pared by 5 bases and J by 1 base, with 5 bases between. Germline CDR1 and CDR2: SGHTA and FQGNSA.

This clone was seen only a few times. J is TRBJ1-2 and V is TRBV9; D is uncertain. The CDR3 spans 11 residues. The germline CDR1 and CDR2 sequences are SGDLS and YYNGEE. Trimming shortened V by 3 bases and J by 3 bases, and 3 bases separated the two germline ends. DNA for the CDR3: TGTGCCAGCAGCGACTACTATGGCTACACCTTC. It translates to CASSDYYGYTF.

The V and J genes are TRBV6-1 and TRBJ2-4; the D gene is possibly TRBD2 (5 bases). Germline V lookup: CDR1 MNHNS, CDR2 SASEGT. V was clipped by 5 bases and J by 5 bases, with 16 bases between them. CDR3 length equals 15 residues. The chain's CDR3 is CASSFLGRLQNIQYF. CDR3 DNA sequence: TGTGCCAGCAGTTTCTTGGGAAGACTACAAAACATTCAGTACTTC.

The chain is built from TRBV25-1 and TRBJ2-7; 10 nucleotides align to TRBD2. The V gene end was trimmed by 5 bases and the J gene end by 0 bases; junction bases not matched to a gene: 10. CDR1 is MGHDK, CDR2 SYGVNS, per germline. The CDR3 is 17 residues long. CDR3 sequence: CASSLRGSGRSSYEQYF. As DNA, the CDR3 is TGTGCCAGCAGTCTCAGGGGTAGCGGGAGGAGCTCCTACGAGCAGTACTTC.

The genes are TRBV11-1 and TRBJ2-7, with D possibly being TRBD2 (5 bases). Germline values: CDR1 SGHAT, CDR2 FQDESV (reference sequence). V was cut by 2 bases and J by 1 base, with 9 bases left in between. The CDR3 length is 14 residues. DNA for the CDR3: TGTGCCAGCAGCTTAAATCCGGGGTCCTACGAGCAGTACTTC. This gives the protein CASSLNPGSYEQYF.

This sequence joins TRBV7-2 and TRBJ2-7; 7 positions agree with TRBD2. Germline V gene data show CDR1 as SGHTA and CDR2 as FQGNSA. The CDR3 has 16 amino acids. V lost 4 bases, J lost 4 bases, and 13 bases stayed unmatched. As DNA, the CDR3 is TGTGCCAGCAGCTCCCAAGCGGGACGGATCTCATACGAGCAGTACTTC. Amino acids: CASSSQAGRISYEQYF.

The rearrangement joins TRBV5-1 to TRBJ2-7; TRBD2 is a possible D gene (6 bases). V was trimmed by 0 bases and J by 4 bases, leaving 14 bases between them. CDR1 SGHRS and CDR2 YFSETQ come from the germline V gene. This CDR3 spans 15 amino acids. CDR3 DNA sequence: TGCGCCAGCAGCTTGGGAGCGGGCTGGGGTTACGAGCAGTACTTC. Translation: CASSLGAGWGYEQYF.

The chain has TRBV6-6 and TRBJ2-2, with 7 bases matching TRBD1. Germline V lookup: CDR1 MNHNY, CDR2 SVGAGI (reference sequence). The CDR3 loop spans 14 amino acids. V gave up 7 bases and J gave up 6 bases; unmatched junction bases: 8. The CDR3 coding sequence is TGTGCCAGCACCCCGACAGGGCATTCCGGGGAGCTGTTTTTT. This gives the protein CASTPTGHSGELFF.

The J gene is TRBJ2-7, the V gene TRBV6-6, with unresolved D. Deletions cut 2 bases from V and 6 bases from J, with 11 bases between. The CDR3 is 13 residues long. Germline CDR1 reads MNHNY; CDR2 reads SVGAGI (reference sequence). The CDR3 sequence is CASSYLGFGEQYF. Here the CDR3 DNA reads TGTGCCAGCAGTTACCTGGGGTTCGGCGAGCAGTACTTC.

The J gene is TRBJ2-2, the V gene TRBV6-6, with D possibly TRBD1 on 6 matching bases. Germline CDR1 MNHNY, CDR2 SVGAGI (reference sequence). Trimming removed 4 bases at V and 1 base at J, with 10 bases between. CDR3 length: 15 amino acids. DNA of the CDR3: TGTGCCAGCAGTTTAGCGACAGGGAACACCGGGGAGCTGTTTTTT. It specifies CASSLATGNTGELFF.

The chain recombines TRBV30 with TRBJ2-5; 8 bases align to TRBD1. The CDR3 loop spans 15 amino acids. V was clipped by 1 base and J by 5 bases; unmatched bases: 9. Germline V gene lookup returns CDR1 GTSNPN and CDR2 SVGIG (reference sequence). The CDR3 coding sequence is TGTGCCTGGAGTGCTGGACAGGGAAGGCAGGAGACCCAGTACTTC. It codes for CAWSAGQGRQETQYF. Drawing the rest from reference TRBV30 and TRBJ2-5, the complete variable domain is SQTIHQWPATLVQPVGSPLSLECTVEGTSNPNLYWYRQAAGRGLQLLFYSVGIGQISSEVPQNLSASRPQDRQFILSSKKLLLSDSGFYLCAWSAGQGRQETQYFGPGTRLLVL.

The CDR3, as DNA: TGTGCCAGCAACCTTTGGGGCAGCCAAGAGACCCAGTACTTC. It translates to CASNLWGSQETQYF. The chain links TRBV2 to TRBJ2-5; possible D gene TRBD1, 5 bases. Trimming left V 7 bases short and J 1 base short, with 13 bases between. The germline gives CDR1 SNHLY, CDR2 FYNNEI. This CDR3 has 14 residues.

This clone was seen more than once but under ten times. Other DNA sequences of this sample code for an identical CDR3. The DNA for the CDR3 is TGTGCCAGCAGCTTAGTAACGCCCCAAGAGACCCAGTACTTC. This encodes CASSLVTPQETQYF. J is TRBJ2-5 and V is TRBV11-2; D is uncertain. V lost 1 base and J lost 1, with 7 bases in between. This CDR3 region has 14 residues. Germline-derived CDR1 and CDR2 are SGHAT and FQNNGV.

The chain has TRBV5-1 and TRBJ2-5, with D unresolved. CDR1 is SGHRS and CDR2 is YFSETQ in the germline V gene. This CDR3 has 12 residues. The ends were cut back, 4 bases at V and 1 base at J, with 5 bases in the middle. CDR3 in DNA: TGCGCCAGCAGCCGAAGCCAAGAGACCCAGTACTTC. Translating it yields CASSRSQETQYF. Full variable domain (outside the CDR3, taken from reference TRBV5-1 and TRBJ2-5): KAGVTQTPRYLIKTRGQQVTLSCSPISGHRSVSWYQQTPGQGLQFLFEYFSETQRNKGNFPGRFSGRQFSNSRSEMNVSTLELGDSALYLCASSRSQETQYFGPGTRLLVL.